This entry lists 22 T cell receptor beta chains sequenced from one sample in a study of PD-1 blockade in classical Hodgkin lymphoma. Each patient experienced a relapse that followed autologous stem cell transplantation, and brentuximab vedotin exposure varied. Data came from immunoSEQ multiplex PCR; TCRdb stores just in-frame clones and leaves some out. Among more than 10,000 clones listed, about four fifths were seen once. The source was peripheral blood mononuclear cells (PBMCs), collected at baseline. The receptors derive from a human donor with classical Hodgkin lymphoma.

In its sample, this clone was seen a few times. The V call is TRBV2, the J call TRBJ1-6; weak D call: TRBD1 (5 bases). CDR3 length: 18 amino acids. Trimming cost V 4 bases and J 7 bases, with 23 bases left between them. Per the germline V gene, CDR1 is SNHLY and CDR2 is FYNNEI. CDR3 region: CASSASHSGRAPNSPLHF. The CDR3 region has the DNA TGTGCCAGCAGTGCCTCTCACTCTGGCAGGGCTCCCAATTCACCCCTCCACTTT.

This clone appeared a few times. The chain carries TRBV4-1 and TRBJ2-5; possibly TRBD2 for D (5 bases). From germline, CDR1 is MGHRA and CDR2 YSYEKL. Between the trimmed V and J ends, which lost 0 bases and 0 bases, there was a span of 11 bases. The CDR3 is 16 amino acids. CDR3 nucleotides: TGCGCCAGCAGCCAAGATCCGGCGGGCCACCAAGAGACCCAGTACTTC. This gives the protein CASSQDPAGHQETQYF.

This clone was found a few times. This chain joins TRBV28 and TRBJ2-3; no clear D gene. Trimming cost V 4 bases and J 0 bases, with 8 bases left between them. From germline, CDR1 is MDHEN and CDR2 SYDVKM. This CDR3 comprises 14 residues. The DNA of the CDR3 is TGTGCCAGCAGTTCCGGTGACAGCACAGATACGCAGTATTTT. Residues: CASSSGDSTDTQYF.

The chain joins TRBV7-2 to TRBJ1-1; D is uncertain. From germline, CDR1 is SGHTA and CDR2 FQGNSA. The CDR3 consists of 13 residues. V lost 2 bases and J lost 1, with 5 bases in between. CDR3: CASSLRANTEAFF. The CDR3 DNA is TGTGCCAGCAGCTTAAGGGCGAACACTGAAGCTTTCTTT.

This chain joins TRBV19 and TRBJ2-4, with no clear D. V was pared by 3 bases and J by 0 bases, with 12 bases between. Germline V gene sequence: CDR1 LNHDA, CDR2 SQIVND (reference sequence). The CDR3 has 16 residues. CDR3 residues: CASSITPSLAKNIQYF. The CDR3 DNA reads as TGTGCCAGTAGTATCACTCCGAGCCTAGCCAAAAACATTCAGTACTTC.

The chain is built from TRBV19 and TRBJ1-6; D gene uncertain. Trimming cost V 5 bases and J 0 bases, with 5 bases left between them. CDR1 and CDR2 (germline): LNHDA, SQIVND (reference sequence). This CDR3 has 14 residues. The CDR3 spells CASSESSYNSPLHF. For the CDR3, the DNA is TGTGCCAGTAGTGAGAGCTCCTATAATTCACCCCTCCACTTT.

This chain connects TRBV18 to TRBJ1-1, with a tentative D call TRBD1 (5 bases). The CDR3 has 16 amino acids. Germline V gene lookup returns CDR1 KGHSH and CDR2 LQKENI. V lost 0 bases and J lost 0, with 11 bases in between. This CDR3 reads CASSPPWGGLNTEAFF. CDR3 bases: TGTGCCAGCTCACCACCCTGGGGCGGCCTGAACACTGAAGCTTTCTTT.

This clone has a handful of counts. The V gene is TRBV5-6, the J gene TRBJ2-7, with D perhaps matching TRBD1 (7 bases). CDR1 and CDR2 (germline): SGHDT, YYEEEE. Trimming cost V 10 bases and J 5 bases, with 19 bases left between them. CDR3 length: 13 amino acids. Here the CDR3 reads CASEEGAPHEQYF. CDR3 in DNA: TGTGCCTCGGAGGAGGGGGCTCCCCACGAGCAGTACTTC.

This sequence joins TRBV18 and TRBJ1-5, with 7 positions matching TRBD1. Per the germline V gene, CDR1 is KGHSH and CDR2 is LQKENI. J gave up 2 bases and V 2 bases, and 6 bases lay outside the gene matches. The CDR3 consists of 16 residues. The CDR3 DNA reads TGTGCCAGCTCACCATTTTACCAGGGGGGCAATCAGCCCCAGCATTTT. Translation: CASSPFYQGGNQPQHF.

The V and J genes are TRBV5-1 and TRBJ1-2; 7 positions agree with TRBD1. V lost 0 bases and J lost 4; bases outside the gene matches: 3. The CDR3 totals 14 residues. Germline V lookup: CDR1 SGHRS, CDR2 YFSETQ. CDR3 coding DNA: TGCGCCAGCAGCTTGGTAGGACAGGTCTATGGCTACACCTTC. As protein: CASSLVGQVYGYTF.

The V call is TRBV7-8, the J call TRBJ2-7, with D unclear. The V gene's germline CDR1 is SGHVS and CDR2 FQNEAQ. The CDR3 is made up of 14 amino acids. Trimming left V 2 bases short and J 4 bases short, with 12 bases between. The CDR3 bases are TGTGCCAGCAGCTTAAACTCACCCATATACGAGCAGTACTTC. Its protein is CASSLNSPIYEQYF.

A few counts support this clone. The chain has TRBV28 and TRBJ2-1, with TRBD1 identical over 9 bases. V lost 3 bases to trimming and J lost 8 bases; unmatched junction nucleotides: 2. The CDR3 contains 13 residues. Germline assignment: CDR1 MDHEN and CDR2 SYDVKM. CDR3 sequence reads: CASSFTGGYEQFF. The CDR3 nucleotides read TGTGCCAGCAGTTTCACAGGGGGCTATGAGCAGTTCTTC.

This rearrangement joins TRBV10-3 to TRBJ1-1; TRBD1 matches 8 bases. The germline CDR1 and CDR2 sequences are ENHRY and SYGVKD. The J segment lost 4 bases and the V segment lost 4 bases, leaving 14 bases of the junction unmatched. The CDR3 is 17 residues long. CDR3 amino acids: CAISGALGQGSSTEAFF. The DNA of the CDR3 is TGTGCCATCAGTGGGGCACTCGGACAGGGCTCGAGCACTGAAGCTTTCTTT.

This clone showed up just a few times. The chain uses TRBV18 and TRBJ2-1; 7 nucleotides line up with TRBD2. The CDR3 loop spans 19 amino acids. Unmatched junction bases numbered 17, after V lost 3 bases and J lost 3 bases. CDR1 is KGHSH, CDR2 LQKENI, per germline. The CDR3 reads CASSPTMGLSGARYNEQFF. The DNA of the CDR3 is TGTGCCAGCTCACCGACAATGGGTTTGAGCGGGGCCCGCTACAATGAGCAGTTCTTC.

The chain couples TRBV29-1 to TRBJ2-2; no reliable D call. CDR1 is SQVTM, CDR2 ANQGSEA, per germline. CDR3 size: 13 residues. V lost 4 bases and J 4 bases, leaving 10 bases between the germline ends. DNA for the CDR3: TGCAGCGTTGTGATGGGGTCCACCGGGGAGCTGTTTTTT. It translates to CSVVMGSTGELFF.

This clone has just a few counts. The chain joins TRBV5-8 to TRBJ1-5, with D tentatively TRBD1 (6 bases). The length of the CDR3 is 18 residues. Germline CDR1 is SGHTS and CDR2 is YDEGEE. The V end was cut by 0 bases, the J end by 3 bases, with 19 bases between. CDR3 nucleotides: TGTGCCAGCAGCTTGGGGGTCCGGGACAAGTGGTACAATCAGCCCCAGCATTTT. It encodes CASSLGVRDKWYNQPQHF.

The chain carries TRBV2 and TRBJ2-3, with D perhaps matching TRBD2 (6 bases). The CDR3 loop spans 14 amino acids. V lost 5 bases and J lost 8, with 17 bases in between. Germline V gives CDR1 SNHLY, CDR2 FYNNEI. CDR3 in DNA: TGTGCCAGCAGTCCTGGGGGGACGTCAGTTACGCAGTATTTT. Protein sequence: CASSPGGTSVTQYF.

This clone occurred once. This chain connects TRBV9 to TRBJ1-1, with a possible D match to TRBD1 (5 bases). Deletions cut 3 bases from V and 3 bases from J, with 18 bases between. CDR3 length: 16 amino acids. The germline gives CDR1 SGDLS, CDR2 YYNGEE. In DNA, the CDR3 is TGTGCCAGCAGCGGACGGTCAGGGTTAACTTACACTGAAGCTTTCTTT. Its protein product is CASSGRSGLTYTEAFF.

This chain links TRBV7-9 with TRBJ2-1; D possibly corresponds to TRBD1 (5 bases). The CDR3 is made up of 17 amino acids. Germline CDR1 is SEHNR and CDR2 is FQNEAQ (reference sequence). V was cut by 1 base and J by 10 bases, with 23 bases left in between. In DNA form, the CDR3 reads TGTGCCAGCAGCTTAGGTCCGCAGGGCAGAAGTTCGTACGAGCAGTTCTTC. Translated: CASSLGPQGRSSYEQFF. The full variable domain, rest sourced from reference TRBV7-9 and TRBJ2-1, is DTGVSQNPRHKITKRGQNVTFRCDPISEHNRLYWYRQTLGQGPEFLTYFQNEAQLEKSRLLSDRFSAERPKGSFSTLEIQRTEQGDSAMYLCASSLGPQGRSSYEQFFGPGTRLTVL.

The gene calls are TRBV19 and TRBJ1-2; D remains ambiguous. Trimming pared 1 base from V and 1 base from J, leaving 10 bases between. In germline, CDR1 is LNHDA, CDR2 SQIVND (reference sequence). This CDR3 spans 15 amino acids. CDR3 bases: TGTGCCAGTAGTATAGTAGGGAAACTTAACTATGGCTACACCTTC. Amino acid sequence: CASSIVGKLNYGYTF.

V is TRBV30 and J is TRBJ1-2; the D gene is possibly TRBD1 (5 bases). The germline gives CDR1 GTSNPN, CDR2 SVGIG (reference sequence). CDR3 size: 12 residues. Trimming cost V 5 bases and J 8 bases, with 15 bases left between them. CDR3 bases: TGTGCCTGGGACCGGGACTACCTCGGCTACACCTTC. Residues: CAWDRDYLGYTF. The whole variable domain, remainder taken from reference TRBV30 and TRBJ1-2, is SQTIHQWPATLVQPVGSPLSLECTVEGTSNPNLYWYRQAAGRGLQLLFYSVGIGQISSEVPQNLSASRPQDRQFILSSKKLLLSDSGFYLCAWDRDYLGYTFGSGTRLTVV.

V gene TRBV6-1 combines with J gene TRBJ2-7, with TRBD1 matching over 12 bases. Losses at the gene ends were 6 bases for V and 7 bases for J; bases not matched to a gene: 7. Looked up from germline, CDR1 is MNHNS and CDR2 is SASEGT. CDR3 length equals 14 residues. CDR3 in DNA: TGTGCCAGCAGAAGGGGACAGGGGGCGGAGGAGCAGTACTTC. Translated, it gives CASRRGQGAEEQYF.